The source of this T cell receptor (beta chain) is a study of T-cell reconstitution after alpha-beta-depleted transplantation in children. Study-level points and caveats: Among T cells one year after transplant, newly produced cells accounted for most counts and diversity. Some patients owed their high day-60 TCRbeta diversity to surviving recipient T cells and thymic progenitors. Approximately two months post-transplant, alpha-beta T cells reportedly originated from several hundred expanded graft clones.

Preparation of the TCRbeta library was carried out with unique molecular identifiers. TCRdb called the PCR reads again in MiXCR, with one record for every CDR3 protein. The sample holds about 70,000 distinct CDR3 sequences; 11% are singletons and the top ten take less than 15%. Germline-derived CDR1 and CDR2 are SGHRS and YFSETQ. V lost 4 bases and J lost 0, with 8 bases in between. This CDR3 is 14 amino acids long. Many counts were recorded for this clonotype. The antigen is undetermined. Here the sequenced sample was PBMCs, taken before TCRalphabeta/CD19-depleted stem cell transplant. This TCR derives from a boy aged 5-17 years with acute myeloid leukemia, due to receive a stem cell transplant. V usage is TRBV5-1 and J usage is TRBJ2-1; D may be TRBD1 (6 bases). Written as DNA, the CDR3 is TGCGCCAGCAGCCAACAGGGCTCCTACAATGAGCAGTTCTTC. This sequence encodes CASSQQGSYNEQFF.